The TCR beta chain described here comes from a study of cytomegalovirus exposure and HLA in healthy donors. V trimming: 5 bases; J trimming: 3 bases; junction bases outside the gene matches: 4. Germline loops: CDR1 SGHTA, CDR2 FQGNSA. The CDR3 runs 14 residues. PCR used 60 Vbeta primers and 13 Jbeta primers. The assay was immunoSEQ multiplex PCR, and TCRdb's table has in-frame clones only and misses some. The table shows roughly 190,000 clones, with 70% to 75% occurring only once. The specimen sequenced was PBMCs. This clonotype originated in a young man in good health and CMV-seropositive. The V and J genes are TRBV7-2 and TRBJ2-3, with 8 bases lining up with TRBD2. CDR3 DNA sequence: TGTGCCAGCAGCCCCGGGACTAGTACAGATACGCAGTATTTT. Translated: CASSPGTSTDTQYF.